The sequence of this T cell receptor beta chain was determined in a study of T cells in Graves' hyperthyroidism and ophthalmopathy (dated 2019 in TCRdb). Context from the whole study: Peripheral blood was sampled at the time of initial diagnosis, prior to any treatment. A discovery cohort of about a hundred patients, about 43 with Graves' ophthalmopathy and about 60 with stable Graves' hyperthyroidism, was used to find distinguishing TCR V-J signatures. Prospective prediction of ophthalmopathy was tested in an independent validation cohort of 18 to 20 hyperthyroidism patients and 17 patients who later progressed to ophthalmopathy. The 100 or so discovery patients were randomly split 7:3 into training and test sets. Thyroid tissue and blood T-cell repertoires from six or seven Graves' hyperthyroidism patients were also compared in the study. After blood sampling, hyperthyroidism patients were treated with methimazole at a starting dose of 30 mg daily, and ophthalmopathy patients were treated with high-dose intravenous methylprednisolone. The paper describes TCR Vbeta CDR3 sequencing of 140 or so peripheral blood samples, made up of some 42 ophthalmopathy patients, 70 to 80 hyperthyroidism patients and 17 progressor patients. What the study reported, not specific to this receptor: Most expanded thyroid clonotypes (frequency above 0.001) were also found in blood, which suggests that blood repertoires may mirror thyroid immune responses. No statistical method was used to set the sample size in advance, and investigators knew the group allocation. A model built on a 13 V-J signature distinguished ophthalmopathy from stable hyperthyroidism, reaching roughly 88% sensitivity and 81.08% specificity in cross-validation and 80%/75% in testing. In validation, the model predicted progression to ophthalmopathy with approximately 71% sensitivity and 72% to 85% specificity, a median of approximately 6.5 months before onset.

TCR beta CDR3 regions were amplified from RNA transcripts. The TCR CDR3 was subjected to a first round of RT-PCR using the HTBI primer set and the Qiagen OneStep RT-PCR kit. A second multiplex PCR round built the libraries, followed by size selection and purification. Paired-end sequencing of the libraries was performed with 100 bp reads on an Illumina HiSeq2000. Concerning the study's data processing: SOAPnuke was used to process the raw data, removing reads that contained adapters or uncalled bases, had a mean Phred below 15, or lacked an exact match to the constant primer or identifier. High-quality paired reads were merged using COPE v1.2.5, and each unique nucleotide sequence was defined as a clonotype. MiTCR v1.1 was used to align the clonotypes against IMGT TRBV, TRBD and TRBJ reference segments. Only V-J combinations with frequency above 0.0001, covering 99% to 99.2% of repertoires, were analysed. A TCS score was defined as the ratio between F50 (clonal expansion) and ExV (chaos), using BLOSUM62-based TCRdist between CDR3 peptides within each V-J. Welch's t-statistics and random forest reduced 500 to 550 V-J features to roughly 13, which were used in a naive Bayes classifier (R e1071). Clones were called with MiXCR by TCRdb after fastp trimmed the public reads at Q25, and only in-frame beta chains were retained. Every distinct CDR3 protein forms one entry, paired with its most common genes and DNA. TCRdb, not the authors, supplied the V and J calls. The sample table contains over 300,000 distinct CDR3 sequences; only one count was recorded for about 14% of them. The leading ten clones occupy 11% of the sample.

Stable Graves' hyperthyroidism was defined as no progression to ophthalmopathy during 18 months of follow-up. Hyperthyroidism patients were aged 18 to 65 years and newly diagnosed, with disease duration of less than 2 months. The study excluded patients with uncontrolled infections, other autoimmune diseases, pregnancy or lactation. Diagnoses were established on the basis of clinical symptoms, serum thyroxine and TRAb, thyroid ultrasound, and orbital computed tomography. PBMCs were isolated from approximately 10 ml of fresh peripheral blood by Ficoll-Paque density gradient centrifugation. Total RNA was extracted using Trizol reagent, and RNA quality was assessed on an Agilent 2100 Bioanalyzer. A note on this clonotype: It lacks a known antigen. Base qualities are not provided; no much larger clone lies one nucleotide away.

The germline V gene sets CDR1 to SGHNT and CDR2 to YENEEA. V lost 2 bases and J lost 0 bases, and the count of bases not matched to a germline gene is 4. Including the terminal cysteine and phenylalanine, the CDR3 comprises 16 residues. Only the CDR3 DNA is retained, 48 bases long and in frame from the first base. Sequencing input: blood. The receptor was derived from a woman aged 55-69 years with Graves' hyperthyroidism. The rearrangement joined TRBV11-3 to TRBJ2-1; 7 middle bases align to TRBD1. The CDR3 corresponds to CASSLTGESSYNEQFF. The nucleotide sequence reads TGTGCCAGCAGCTTAACAGGGGAGAGCTCCTACAATGAGCAGTTCTTC.